This TCR beta chain was obtained from a study of T cell responses to AZD1222 COVID-19 vaccine. Regarding the study as a whole: The reported proportion of spike-specific TCRs targeting unmutated variant regions was nearly half. Spike-specific TCR breadth and depth both grew after two AZD1222 doses. Only after the peak T cell response were repertoires sampled. The sample set comprised mostly white British donors with more females, and clonal diversity was possibly underestimated.

This CDR3 spans 15 amino acids. The V end lost 4 bases, the J end lost 4 bases, and 12 bases lay between the germline ends. Per the germline V gene, CDR1 is KGHDR and CDR2 is SFDVKD. TCRdb's table, derived via immunoSEQ multiplex PCR, lists solely in-frame clones and lacks some. The table includes approximately 190,000 clones, about 93% detected once. Concerning this clone: The antigen is not known.

This chain uses TRBV24-1 with TRBJ2-2, with a tentative D call TRBD1 (5 bases). Sequenced here: peripheral blood, sampled 28 days after the second AZD1222 dose. This TCR derives from an adult who received the AZD1222 COVID-19 vaccine. The CDR3 nucleotides are TGTGCCACCAGTGACCCCGACAGTTCCACCGGGGAGCTGTTTTTT. This translates into CATSDPDSSTGELFF.